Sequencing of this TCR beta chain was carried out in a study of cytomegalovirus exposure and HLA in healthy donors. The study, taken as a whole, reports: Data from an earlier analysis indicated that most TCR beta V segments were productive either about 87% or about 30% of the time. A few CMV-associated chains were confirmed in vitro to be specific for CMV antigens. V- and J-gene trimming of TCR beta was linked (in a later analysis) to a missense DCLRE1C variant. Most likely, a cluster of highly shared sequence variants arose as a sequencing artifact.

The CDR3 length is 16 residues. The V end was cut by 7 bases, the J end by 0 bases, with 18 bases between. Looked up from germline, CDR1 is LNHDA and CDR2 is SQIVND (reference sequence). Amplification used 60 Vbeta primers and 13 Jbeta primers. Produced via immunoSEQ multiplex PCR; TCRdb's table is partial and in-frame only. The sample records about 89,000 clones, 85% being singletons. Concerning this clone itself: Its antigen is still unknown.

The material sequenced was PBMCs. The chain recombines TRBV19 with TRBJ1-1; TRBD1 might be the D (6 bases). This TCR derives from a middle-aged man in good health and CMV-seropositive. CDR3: CASTWGTQIMNTEAFF. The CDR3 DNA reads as TGTGCCAGTACCTGGGGGACACAGATCATGAACACTGAAGCTTTCTTT.